One sample yielded the 9 T cell receptor beta chains listed below, sequenced in a study of blood T cell repertoires in COVID-19. Profiling relied on immunoSEQ multiplex PCR, and the TCRdb table lists in-frame clones only, not all of them. There are roughly 320,000 clones in the sample; more than 80% occur only once, and 6.3% lies in the top ten. Sequencing input: peripheral blood. The receptor source for this set is a woman between 50 and 59 years old with COVID-19, enrolled during active disease.

The chain uses TRBV27 and TRBJ2-3, with 13 positions matching TRBD2. The J segment lost 12 bases and the V segment lost 5 bases, leaving 8 bases of the junction unmatched. Germline-derived CDR1 and CDR2 are MNHEY and SMNVEV (reference sequence). The CDR3 length is 14 residues. Here the CDR3 DNA reads TGTGCCAGCAGTACCAGGACTAGCGGGAGAGTTCAGTATTTT. Translated: CASSTRTSGRVQYF.

V is TRBV3-1 (or the pseudogene TRBV3-2) and J is TRBJ2-1; D possibly corresponds to TRBD2 (5 bases). From germline, CDR1 is LGHDT and CDR2 YNNKEL (reference sequence). The CDR3 length is 15 residues. Trimming pared 4 bases from V and 0 bases from J, leaving 10 bases between. CDR3 protein: CASSPRTYSYNEQFF. The CDR3 region has the DNA TGTGCCAGCAGCCCGCGGACTTACTCCTACAATGAGCAGTTCTTC.

The count of this clone is one. The rearrangement links TRBV24-1 to TRBJ1-2; perhaps TRBD1 as D (5 bases). Deletions cut 3 bases from V and 6 bases from J, with 13 bases between. From germline, CDR1 is KGHDR and CDR2 SFDVKD. This CDR3 is 14 amino acids long. CDR3 sequence: CATSDGRAVHGYTF. For the CDR3, the DNA is TGTGCCACCAGTGATGGCAGGGCCGTCCATGGCTACACCTTC.

The chain couples TRBV19 to TRBJ2-1, with TRBD2 matching 9 bases. The V and J ends lost 4 bases and 3 bases, in that order; junction bases with no gene match: 1. The CDR3 consists of 14 residues. The germline gives CDR1 LNHDA, CDR2 SQIVND (reference sequence). CDR3 sequence: CASSSGRDYNEQFF. DNA of the CDR3: TGTGCCAGTAGTAGCGGGAGGGACTACAATGAGCAGTTCTTC.

The chain employs TRBV27 and TRBJ1-6; 7 bases agree with TRBD1. Per the germline V gene, CDR1 is MNHEY and CDR2 is SMNVEV (reference sequence). The trim removed 4 bases at V and 5 bases at J, leaving 2 bases unmatched. The CDR3 sequence is 14 residues long. The CDR3 DNA reads as TGTGCCAGCAGTTCAGGGGGACATAATTCACCCCTCCACTTT. This translates into CASSSGGHNSPLHF.

The chain combines TRBV7-6 with TRBJ2-3, with a weak D call TRBD2 (6 bases). Germline V lookup: CDR1 SGHVS, CDR2 FNYEAQ. The CDR3 spans 15 residues. Trimming cost V 6 bases and J 0 bases, with 13 bases left between them. This CDR3 is CASSQSGLSTDTQYF. The CDR3 nucleotides read TGTGCCAGCAGTCAAAGCGGGCTTAGCACAGATACGCAGTATTTT.

This rearrangement joins TRBV11-2 to TRBJ2-3; D gene unclear. There are 14 residues in the CDR3. V lost 1 base to trimming and J lost 6 bases, with 11 bases between them. Germline CDR1 is SGHAT and CDR2 is FQNNGV. CDR3 sequence: CASSLGGIPDTQYF. For the CDR3, the DNA is TGTGCCAGCAGCTTAGGAGGCATCCCGGATACGCAGTATTTT.

The CDR3: CASRNSASGYNEQFF. DNA of the CDR3: TGTGCCAGCAGGAACTCCGCTAGCGGGTACAATGAGCAGTTCTTC. The gene calls are TRBV2 and TRBJ2-1; 8 positions agree with TRBD2. The germline CDR1 and CDR2 sequences are SNHLY and FYNNEI. Trimming cost V 6 bases and J 4 bases; bases outside gene matches: 8. The CDR3 contains 15 residues.

The V and J genes are TRBV4-2 and TRBJ2-1, with D possibly TRBD2 on 5 matching bases. The V gene lost 4 bases and the J gene lost 5 bases, with 18 bases spanning the gap. The germline V gene encodes CDR1 LGHNA and CDR2 YNFKEQ. The CDR3 totals 16 residues. The CDR3 reads CASSLRHRGSDNEQFF. The DNA of the CDR3 is TGTGCCAGCAGCCTCCGTCACCGCGGGTCAGACAATGAGCAGTTCTTC.